Each of the 20 T cell receptor beta chains below was sequenced from the same sample in a study of T cell repertoires in cytomegalovirus infection. TCRdb used MiXCR to reprocess the reads, holding one entry per CDR3 protein. The sample lists more than 85,000 distinct CDR3 sequences; around 28% were seen once. These receptors have no known antigen. This specimen was CD8+ T cells from cultured PBMCs, taken from culture after CMV antigen stimulation. These receptor sequences come from a human donor in good health (CMV status not recorded). Some clones in this sample may be carry-over from other donors' samples.

The table lists this clonotype with a few counts. The V gene is TRBV7-9, the J gene TRBJ2-1; D may be TRBD1 (6 bases). Germline V gene sequence: CDR1 SEHNR, CDR2 FQNEAQ (reference sequence). The CDR3 is made up of 15 amino acids. Trimming took 4 bases from V and 5 from J, leaving 15 bases between them. CDR3 residues: CASSSRDTQNNEQFF. The DNA for the CDR3 is TGTGCCAGCAGCTCCCGGGACACACAGAACAATGAGCAGTTCTTC. The full variable domain, its missing parts supplied by reference TRBV7-9 and TRBJ2-1, is DTGVSQNPRHKITKRGQNVTFRCDPISEHNRLYWYRQTLGQGPEFLTYFQNEAQLEKSRLLSDRFSAERPKGSFSTLEIQRTEQGDSAMYLCASSSRDTQNNEQFFGPGTRLTVL.

Many counts were recorded for this clonotype. The CDR3 DNA sequence: TGTGCCAGCAGCCCAATAGCGGGGCCGAACACCGGGGAGCTGTTTTTT. As protein: CASSPIAGPNTGELFF. The rearrangement uses TRBV7-2 and TRBJ2-2; 8 bases fit TRBD2. Germline V lookup: CDR1 SGHTA, CDR2 FQGNSA. The CDR3 length is 16 residues. The J segment lost 0 bases and the V segment lost 5 bases, leaving 5 bases of the junction unmatched.

This CDR3 is CASNYRGRDTQYF. The CDR3 DNA reads as TGTGCCAGCAATTACAGGGGACGAGATACGCAGTATTTT. V gene TRBV5-4 combines with J gene TRBJ2-3, with 7 bases that match TRBD1. CDR1 SGHNT and CDR2 YYREEE come from the germline V gene (reference sequence). The CDR3 length is 13 residues. V dropped 6 bases and J dropped 5; count of bases not matched to a gene: 6.

The rearrangement joins TRBV15 to TRBJ1-5; no definite D call. Germline V lookup: CDR1 LNHNV, CDR2 YYDKDF (reference sequence). This CDR3 has 16 amino acids. V lost 1 base, J lost 0 bases, and 10 bases lay in between. In nucleotides, the CDR3 is TGTGCCACCAGCAGAGTCTACCCTGTTAGCAATCAGCCCCAGCATTTT. Amino acid sequence: CATSRVYPVSNQPQHF.

This clonotype was detected only a few times. The chain combines TRBV6-6 with TRBJ2-1; 9 positions agree with TRBD2. CDR3 size: 19 residues. Germline V lookup: CDR1 MNHNY, CDR2 SVGAGI (reference sequence). J lost 7 bases, V lost 2 bases, and 18 bases had no gene match. DNA for the CDR3: TGTGCCAGCAGTTACAACCCTCTAGCGGGGACCCACTCTTGGAATGAGCAGTTCTTC. Translation gives CASSYNPLAGTHSWNEQFF.

This chain connects TRBV28 to TRBJ1-5; maybe TRBD1 (6 bases). V was shortened by 1 base and J by 1 base, with 11 bases between the two germline ends. Germline V gives CDR1 MDHEN, CDR2 SYDVKM. CDR3 length equals 16 residues. The CDR3 bases are TGTGCCAGCAGTTTATATGGGGGACAAAGCAATCAGCCCCAGCATTTT. Protein: CASSLYGGQSNQPQHF.

There are a few counts of this clonotype. This rearrangement joins TRBV7-9 to TRBJ1-5; no reliable D call. The germline V gene encodes CDR1 SEHNR and CDR2 FQNEAQ (reference sequence). The CDR3 loop spans 14 amino acids. V was pared by 5 bases and J by 6 bases, with 14 bases between. CDR3 coding DNA: TGTGCCAGCAGCCTCGGTAGGGCGGGTCAGCCCCAGCATTTT. It translates to CASSLGRAGQPQHF.

The V gene is TRBV28, the J gene TRBJ2-3; D possibly corresponds to TRBD2 (5 bases). The CDR3 extends over 15 amino acids. From germline, CDR1 is MDHEN and CDR2 SYDVKM. Trimming removed 3 bases from V and 0 bases from J, with 10 bases in between. The CDR3 is CASSLGAYSTDTQYF. Here the CDR3 DNA reads TGTGCCAGCAGTTTGGGAGCATACAGCACAGATACGCAGTATTTT.

This chain links TRBV13 with TRBJ2-7; D may be TRBD1 or TRBD2 (6 bases each). Germline values: CDR1 PRHDT, CDR2 FYEKMQ (reference sequence). V lost 3 bases to trimming and J lost 0 bases, with 18 bases between them. This CDR3 spans 17 amino acids. DNA for the CDR3: TGTGCCAGCAGCTTGAACAACCGGGGGCCTAGCTCCTACGAGCAGTACTTC. This translates into CASSLNNRGPSSYEQYF. Supplemented by reference TRBV13 and TRBJ2-7, the full variable domain reads AAGVIQSPRHLIKEKRETATLKCYPIPRHDTVYWYQQGPGQDPQFLISFYEKMQSDKGSIPDRFSAQQFSDYHSELNMSSLELGDSALYFCASSLNNRGPSSYEQYFGPGTRLTVT.

This clonotype was recorded a few times. The V call is TRBV28, the J call TRBJ2-1; D remains ambiguous. The CDR3 length is 13 residues. The ends were cut back, 5 bases at V and 1 base at J, with 6 bases in the middle. Germline-derived CDR1 and CDR2 are MDHEN and SYDVKM. The CDR3 here is CASSPVSYNEQFF. The CDR3 DNA follows: TGTGCCAGCAGTCCCGTGTCCTACAATGAGCAGTTCTTC.

The sample holds a few counts of this clonotype. CDR3: CSARVHGHYEQYF. DNA for the CDR3: TGCAGTGCTAGAGTCCACGGCCACTACGAGCAGTACTTC. This chain uses TRBV20-1 with TRBJ2-7, with D hard to call. The V and J ends lost 1 base and 3 bases respectively, with 10 bases between them. The germline V gene encodes CDR1 DFQATT and CDR2 SNEGSKA (reference sequence). This CDR3 is built from 13 residues.

In this sample, this clonotype turned up a few times. This chain's CDR3 is CASEQYTEAFF. The CDR3 DNA reads as TGTGCCAGCGAGCAGTACACTGAAGCTTTCTTT. The V gene is TRBV28, the J gene TRBJ1-1; D call uncertain. Germline values: CDR1 MDHEN, CDR2 SYDVKM. The CDR3 spans 11 residues. With 8 bases removed from V and 3 bases from J, the gap between germline ends came to 7 bases.

About this clonotype: A much larger clone lies one base from this, so it may be a read error. This chain uses TRBV6-6 with TRBJ2-3; 9 bases match TRBD1. The CDR3 is 17 amino acids. Germline values: CDR1 MNHNY, CDR2 SVGAGI (reference sequence). V lost 7 bases, J lost 5 bases, and 16 bases stayed unmatched. CDR3: CASKIPAGTGIRDTQYF. In DNA, the CDR3 is TGTGCCAGCAAAATACCTGCCGGGACAGGGATAAGAGATACGCAGTATTTT.

This clonotype was found many times. The chain links TRBV27 to TRBJ2-4, with TRBD2 matching 7 bases. The CDR3 totals 13 residues. V lost 9 bases, J lost 8 bases, and 10 bases stayed unmatched. Per the germline V gene, CDR1 is MNHEY and CDR2 is SMNVEV (reference sequence). The CDR3 reads CARVRGVQDIQYF. The CDR3 nucleotides are TGTGCCAGAGTCCGGGGGGTCCAGGACATTCAGTACTTC.

The J gene is TRBJ2-5, the V gene TRBV27, with D perhaps matching TRBD1 (6 bases). The length of the CDR3 is 16 residues. Germline values: CDR1 MNHEY, CDR2 SMNVEV (reference sequence). V lost 5 bases and J lost 5, with 21 bases in between. The CDR3 loop reads CASSETIVRGGETQYF. CDR3 coding DNA: TGTGCCAGCAGTGAAACGATTGTCAGGGGCGGGGAGACCCAGTACTTC.

This clonotype has more than one count but fewer than ten. The chain uses TRBV6-2 or TRBV6-3 and TRBJ2-1; 9 positions agree with TRBD1. The CDR3 is 15 residues long. J was trimmed by 9 bases and V by 2 bases; bases with no gene match: 8. Germline V gene data show CDR1 as MNHEY and CDR2 as SVGEGT. The CDR3 loop reads CASSYAGQGWGEQFF. The CDR3 nucleotides read TGTGCCAGCAGTTACGCGGGACAGGGATGGGGTGAGCAGTTCTTC.

In its sample, this clonotype was seen once. The V and J genes are TRBV6-6 and TRBJ1-2; 9 nucleotides align to TRBD1. Germline V lookup: CDR1 MNHNY, CDR2 SVGAGI (reference sequence). With V trimmed by 6 bases and J by 1 base, 6 bases remained unmatched. The CDR3 spans 15 residues. The CDR3 loop reads CASSPDRGNNYGYTF. The CDR3 coding sequence is TGTGCCAGCAGCCCCGACAGGGGGAATAACTATGGCTACACCTTC.

This clonotype showed up many times. This rearrangement joins TRBV12-3 or TRBV12-4 to TRBJ2-1, with 10 bases fitting TRBD2. Trimming took 5 bases from V and 6 from J; bases not matched to a gene: 4. The CDR3 consists of 14 residues. The CDR3 nucleotides read TGTGCCAGCAGTCTATGGACTAGCGGCAATGAGCAGTTCTTC. It codes for CASSLWTSGNEQFF.

This clonotype was counted only a few times. CDR3 coding DNA: TGCGCCAGCAGCCAACCCCGGGCGGCGGTTGACGAGCAGTACTTC. Translation: CASSQPRAAVDEQYF. V is TRBV4-1 and J is TRBJ2-7; D remains unclear. Between the trimmed V and J ends, which lost 2 bases and 5 bases, there was a span of 16 bases. The length of the CDR3 is 15 residues. In germline, CDR1 is MGHRA, CDR2 YSYEKL.

This sequence joins TRBV7-9 and TRBJ2-7; 8 bases line up with TRBD2. Per germline, CDR1 SEHNR and CDR2 FQNEAQ (reference sequence). V lost 3 bases and J lost 3; bases outside the gene matches: 7. This CDR3 region has 15 residues. In DNA form, the CDR3 reads TGTGCCAGCAGCTTCGAGCGGGGGCCTAACTACGAGCAGTACTTC. This encodes CASSFERGPNYEQYF.